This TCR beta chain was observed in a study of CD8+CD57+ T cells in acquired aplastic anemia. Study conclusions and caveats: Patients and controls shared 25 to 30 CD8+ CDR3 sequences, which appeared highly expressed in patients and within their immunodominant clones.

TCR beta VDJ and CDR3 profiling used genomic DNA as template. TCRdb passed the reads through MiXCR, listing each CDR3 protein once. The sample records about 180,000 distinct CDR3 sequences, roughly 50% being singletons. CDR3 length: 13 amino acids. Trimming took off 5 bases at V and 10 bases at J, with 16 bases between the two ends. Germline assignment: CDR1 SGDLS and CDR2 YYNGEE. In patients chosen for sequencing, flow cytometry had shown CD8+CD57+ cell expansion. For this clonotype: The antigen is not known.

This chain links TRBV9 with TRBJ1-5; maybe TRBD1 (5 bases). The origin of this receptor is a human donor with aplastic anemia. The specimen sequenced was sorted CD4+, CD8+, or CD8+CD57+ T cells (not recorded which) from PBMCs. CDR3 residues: CASSPALGAPQHF. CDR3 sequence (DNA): TGTGCCAGCAGTCCTGCCCTCGGGGCTCCCCAGCATTTT. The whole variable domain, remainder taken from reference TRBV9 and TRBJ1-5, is DSGVTQTPKHLITATGQRVTLRCSPRSGDLSVYWYQQSLDQGLQFLIQYYNGEERAKGNILERFSAQQFPDLHSELNLSSLELGDSALYFCASSPALGAPQHFGDGTRLSIL.